A single sample gave rise to the 16 T cell receptor beta chains below, sequenced in a study of shared clonotypes between healthy human individuals. The table came from immunoSEQ multiplex PCR; TCRdb's copy has only in-frame clones and leaves some out. Counted here are 2 million to 2.5 million clones, approximately 93% occurring once; the ten biggest clones make up about 0.38%. The material sequenced was naive CD4+ T cells from PBMCs. Subset defined: CD45RA+ positively selected. The receptors were gathered from a man aged 18 to 29 in good health. Some clones in this sample may be carry-over from other donors' samples.

The rearrangement links TRBV27 to TRBJ1-1, with TRBD1 matching 8 bases. Germline assignment: CDR1 MNHEY and CDR2 SMNVEV (reference sequence). The V segment lost 4 bases and the J segment 4 bases; nucleotides outside the gene matches: 14. This CDR3 is built from 17 residues. The CDR3 DNA reads as TGTGCCAGCAGTTCAGGGGGGACAGGCCAAACGGGCACTGAAGCTTTCTTT. Protein sequence: CASSSGGTGQTGTEAFF.

The rearrangement links TRBV5-1 to TRBJ2-1; weak D call: TRBD2 (5 bases). Trimming pared 5 bases from V and 2 bases from J, leaving 14 bases between. CDR3 length equals 15 residues. CDR1 is SGHRS and CDR2 is YFSETQ in the germline V gene. This chain's CDR3 is CASREIAGPYNEQFF. The CDR3 DNA follows: TGCGCCAGCAGAGAGATCGCGGGTCCCTACAATGAGCAGTTCTTC. The full variable domain, with the rest looked up from reference TRBV5-1 and TRBJ2-1, is KAGVTQTPRYLIKTRGQQVTLSCSPISGHRSVSWYQQTPGQGLQFLFEYFSETQRNKGNFPGRFSGRQFSNSRSEMNVSTLELGDSALYLCASREIAGPYNEQFFGPGTRLTVL.

The chain uses TRBV7-6 and TRBJ2-1, with a weak D call TRBD2 (5 bases). Trimming removed 5 bases from V and 10 bases from J, with 15 bases in between. The CDR3 loop spans 13 amino acids. The germline V gene encodes CDR1 SGHVS and CDR2 FNYEAQ. In DNA form, the CDR3 reads TGTGCCAGCAGCCTCGGACTGCCCACCGAGCAGTTCTTC. Its translation is CASSLGLPTEQFF.

The V gene is TRBV7-8, the J gene TRBJ2-4, with 9 positions matching TRBD1. CDR1 SGHVS and CDR2 FQNEAQ come from the germline V gene. Losses at the gene ends were 2 bases for V and 2 bases for J; bases not matched to a gene: 7. The CDR3 runs to 17 residues. The CDR3 is CASSLLGTGTTKNIQYF. CDR3 in DNA: TGTGCCAGCAGCTTATTAGGGACAGGGACAACCAAAAACATTCAGTACTTC.

The rearrangement links TRBV29-1 to TRBJ2-7; no definite D call. The CDR3 totals 11 residues. CDR1 SQVTM and CDR2 ANQGSEA come from the germline V gene. V was clipped by 5 bases and J by 5 bases, with 10 bases between them. The CDR3 DNA is TGCAGCGTTCTTATCTACGACGAGCAGTACTTC. Translation: CSVLIYDEQYF.

This sequence joins TRBV29-1 and TRBJ2-3; 10 bases are shared with TRBD1. V was pared by 4 bases and J by 6 bases, with 25 bases of the junction left unmatched. This CDR3 is 20 amino acids long. Germline V gene data show CDR1 as SQVTM and CDR2 as ANQGSEA. CDR3 loop: CSVVGTHGRPGQGQVDTQYF. DNA for the CDR3: TGCAGCGTTGTGGGTACGCACGGAAGGCCGGGACAGGGGCAAGTGGATACGCAGTATTTT.

On this clone itself: This specimen includes other DNA sequences encoding the same CDR3. The chain uses TRBV15 and TRBJ2-7; 7 bases fit TRBD1. This CDR3 has 13 amino acids. The J segment lost 2 bases and the V segment lost 3 bases, leaving 1 base of the junction unmatched. Germline V lookup: CDR1 LNHNV, CDR2 YYDKDF (reference sequence). The CDR3 sequence: CATSRDRTYEQYF. CDR3 nucleotide sequence: TGTGCCACCAGCAGGGACAGGACCTACGAGCAGTACTTC.

Here the CDR3 DNA reads TGTGCCAGCAGCGGACAGGGGGCGGCTGGAAACACCATATATTTT. It yields the protein CASSGQGAAGNTIYF. V gene TRBV9 combines with J gene TRBJ1-3; TRBD1 matches 10 bases. The CDR3 consists of 15 residues. CDR1 SGDLS and CDR2 YYNGEE come from the germline V gene. The ends lost 3 bases at V and 2 bases at J; junction bases unmatched: 2.

The chain uses TRBV7-6 and TRBJ2-5; 9 positions match TRBD2. The CDR3 loop spans 15 amino acids. Germline trimming cut 3 bases from V and 7 bases from J; bases unmatched to any gene: 9. CDR1 SGHVS and CDR2 FNYEAQ come from the germline V gene. The CDR3 DNA is TGTGCCAGCAGCTTCCCACGACTAGCGGCTGGGACCCAGTACTTC. Protein sequence: CASSFPRLAAGTQYF.

The V call is TRBV4-1, the J call TRBJ2-3; 11 nucleotides match TRBD2. This CDR3 is built from 15 residues. J was trimmed by 6 bases and V by 2 bases; bases with no gene match: 4. CDR1 is MGHRA, CDR2 YSYEKL, per germline. CDR3 sequence: CASSQLTSGTDTQYF. The DNA for the CDR3 is TGCGCCAGCAGCCAACTGACTAGCGGGACCGATACGCAGTATTTT.

Here the CDR3 DNA reads TGTGCCAGCTCACGGAGGACAACACCTAGCACAGATACGCAGTATTTT. This gives the protein CASSRRTTPSTDTQYF. This chain joins TRBV18 and TRBJ2-3; D assignment may be TRBD1 or TRBD2 (5 bases each). CDR1 and CDR2 (germline): KGHSH, LQKENI. The CDR3 sequence is 16 residues long. The germline V and J ends were trimmed by 4 bases and 0 bases, with 14 bases remaining between them.

The chain employs TRBV7-7 and TRBJ2-5; D possibly corresponds to TRBD2 (5 bases). V was cut by 5 bases and J by 11 bases, with 18 bases left in between. Germline values: CDR1 SSHAT, CDR2 FNYEAQ (reference sequence). The CDR3 sequence is 13 residues long. The CDR3 here is CASSQRPGGEQYF. The CDR3 DNA reads as TGTGCCAGCAGCCAGAGGCCAGGAGGTGAGCAGTACTTC. The full variable domain, in which reference TRBV7-7 and TRBJ2-5 provide the parts outside the CDR3, is GAGVSQSPRYKVTKRGQDVTLRCDPISSHATLYWYQQALGQGPEFLTYFNYEAQPDKSGLPSDRFSAERPEGSISTLTIQRTEQRDSAMYRCASSQRPGGEQYFGPGTRLLVL.

CDR3 sequence reads: CASSYRGVTGELFF. CDR3 bases: TGTGCCAGCAGTTACCGGGGGGTCACCGGGGAGCTGTTTTTT. This sequence joins TRBV6-5 and TRBJ2-2; TRBD2 matches 7 bases. V was pared by 2 bases and J by 4 bases, with 1 base of the junction left unmatched. Germline CDR1 is MNHEY and CDR2 is SVGAGI. This CDR3 spans 14 amino acids.

The chain joins TRBV18 to TRBJ1-3; 7 bases map to TRBD1. Looked up from germline, CDR1 is KGHSH and CDR2 is LQKENI. The junction had 8 bases not matched to a gene; V was cut back by 4 bases and J by 11 bases. CDR3 size: 13 residues. As DNA, the CDR3 is TGTGCCAGCTCACAAGATCAGGGGGGCTCCATATATTTT. This codes for CASSQDQGGSIYF.

This clone was counted a single time. V and J are TRBV5-5 and TRBJ1-1, with 11 bases aligning to TRBD1. Germline-derived CDR1 and CDR2 are SGHKS and YYEKEE (reference sequence). The CDR3 runs to 17 residues. Trimming at V came to 4 bases and at J to 1 base, leaving 9 bases not matched to a gene. CDR3 sequence (DNA): TGTGCCAGCAGCGGGGACAGGGGGTTGAGCGCGAACACTGAAGCTTTCTTT. Protein product: CASSGDRGLSANTEAFF.

The chain employs TRBV6-5 and TRBJ1-2; no firm D call. In germline, CDR1 is MNHEY, CDR2 SVGAGI. The CDR3 has 13 residues. V lost 6 bases and J 6 bases, leaving 14 bases between the germline ends. CDR3: CASRRPIPHGYTF. The CDR3 coding sequence is TGTGCCAGCAGGAGGCCTATCCCCCATGGCTACACCTTC.